This is a list of T cell receptor beta chains from one sample in a study of metastatic and nonmetastatic thyroid tumors. TCRdb reanalyzed the PCR reads via MiXCR. The table has 27,000 or so clones, around 16% seen once. What was sequenced was blood. The receptors shown here come from a male donor with papillary thyroid cancer or a benign thyroid nodule (not recorded which). Some clones in this sample may be carry-over from other donors' samples. Each CDR3 is given with its conserved first and last residue. A D gene is named only where the DNA matches it firmly. The size field is filled for only some rows; it gives once, few, many or a size class.

clone_size,d_call,j_call,v_call,cdr3_nt,cdr3_aa
few,TRBD1,TRBJ2-2,TRBV19,TGTGCCAGTAGTGGATTGACAGGGGCCGGGGAGCTGTTTTTT,CASSGLTGAGELFF
NA,TRBD2,TRBJ2-2,TRBV6-1,TGTGCCAGCAGTCGGGCGGGGGGGAGCACCGGGGAGCTGTTTTTT,CASSRAGGSTGELFF
medium-sized,TRBD1,TRBJ2-7,TRBV27,TGTGCCAGCGGACAACAGGGGCGAGAGCAGTACTTC,CASGQQGREQYF
NA,TRBD1,TRBJ2-1,TRBV24-1,TGCGCCACCAGCCGGGGACAGCCAAACAATGAGCAGTTCTTC,CATSRGQPNNEQFF
many,NA,TRBJ1-3,TRBV3-1,TGTGCCAGCAGCCAGTCTTCGAACTCTGGAAACACCATATATTTT,CASSQSSNSGNTIYF
many,TRBD1,TRBJ1-2,TRBV7-9,TGTGCCAGCAGCCCCGGGACAGAAAATGGCTACACCTTC,CASSPGTENGYTF
many,TRBD2,TRBJ2-1,TRBV11-3,TGTGCCAGCAGCTTATATCCCACGGGGGTAGCGGGAGGGTTTGTTAATGAGCAGTTCTTC,CASSLYPTGVAGGFVNEQFF
once,TRBD2,TRBJ2-1,TRBV20-1,TGCAGTGCCACTAGCGGGGGGAGCTACAATGAGCAGTTCTTC,CSATSGGSYNEQFF
NA,TRBD1,TRBJ1-2,TRBV27,TGTGCCAGCAGGTCCGGGACAGGGGACGGCTACACCTTC,CASRSGTGDGYTF
many,NA,TRBJ2-1,TRBV24-1,TGTGCCACCAGTGACCCGATCCGTTTGGGGAATGAGCAGTTCTTC,CATSDPIRLGNEQFF
many,TRBD2,TRBJ2-7,TRBV7-6,TGTGCCAGCAGCTTAGGGGGGGGGACCCAATACGAGCAGTACTTC,CASSLGGGTQYEQYF
many,NA,TRBJ1-5,TRBV5-5,TGTGCCAGCAGCTTCGGGAATCAGCCCCAGCATTTT,CASSFGNQPQHF
NA,TRBD1,TRBJ1-1,TRBV6-2/TRBV6-3,TGTGCCAGCAGTTACTTTCTATTTCCGGGACAGGGATACGGGATGAACACTGAAGCTTTCTTT,CASSYFLFPGQGYGMNTEAFF
few,NA,TRBJ2-7,TRBV14,TGTGCCAGCAGCCAAGTATCGGTTGAGCAGTACTTC,CASSQVSVEQYF
few,NA,TRBJ2-1,TRBV25-1,TGTGCCAGCAGTTTCCAAGTCTATGAGCAGTTCTTC,CASSFQVYEQFF
many,NA,TRBJ2-3,TRBV4-1,TGCGCCAGCAGCCAAGATAAGCCGGTCACAGATACGCAGTATTTT,CASSQDKPVTDTQYF
many,TRBD2,TRBJ2-3,TRBV24-1,TGTGCCACCAGTGATTTGCGGAACCAAGCGGGAGGATTGCCAGATACGCAGTATTTT,CATSDLRNQAGGLPDTQYF
NA,TRBD1,TRBJ1-2,TRBV28,TGTCCCAGCAGTCTGGACAGGGGGAACTATGGCTACACGTTC,CPSSLDRGNYGYTF
many,NA,TRBJ2-1,TRBV20-1,TGCAGTGCTAGATATGCTAGCGTTGAGCAGTTCTTC,CSARYASVEQFF
many,NA,TRBJ1-1,TRBV28,TGTGCCAGCAGTTTGCTCGGGATAGGACCGAACACTGAAGCTTTCTTT,CASSLLGIGPNTEAFF
many,NA,TRBJ2-1,TRBV9,TGTGCCAGCAGCGTATTAACGCTAGGAAACAATGAGCAGTTCTTC,CASSVLTLGNNEQFF
NA,NA,TRBJ2-5,TRBV30,TGTGCCTGGAGGCAGCCAGGGGAGACCCAGTACTTC,CAWRQPGETQYF
many,TRBD2,TRBJ2-1,TRBV7-2,TGTGCCAGCAGCTTAGCTCTGGGGCTAGCGGTCTACAATGAGCAGTTCTTC,CASSLALGLAVYNEQFF